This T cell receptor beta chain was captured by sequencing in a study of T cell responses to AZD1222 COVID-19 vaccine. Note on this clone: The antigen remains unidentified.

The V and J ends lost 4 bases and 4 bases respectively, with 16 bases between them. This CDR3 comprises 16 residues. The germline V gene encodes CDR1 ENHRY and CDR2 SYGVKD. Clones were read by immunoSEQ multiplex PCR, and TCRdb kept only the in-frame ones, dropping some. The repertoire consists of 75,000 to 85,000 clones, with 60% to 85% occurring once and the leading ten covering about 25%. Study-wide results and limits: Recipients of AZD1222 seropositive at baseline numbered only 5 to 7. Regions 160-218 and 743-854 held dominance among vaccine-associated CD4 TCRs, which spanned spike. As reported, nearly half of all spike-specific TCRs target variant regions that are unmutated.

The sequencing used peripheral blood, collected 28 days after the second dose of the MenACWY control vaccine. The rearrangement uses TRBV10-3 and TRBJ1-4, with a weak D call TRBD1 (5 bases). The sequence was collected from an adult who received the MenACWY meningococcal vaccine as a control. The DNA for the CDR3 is TGTGCCATCAGTGCCTCGGGGCCTCAGGGTAATGAAAAACTGTTTTTT. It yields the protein CAISASGPQGNEKLFF.